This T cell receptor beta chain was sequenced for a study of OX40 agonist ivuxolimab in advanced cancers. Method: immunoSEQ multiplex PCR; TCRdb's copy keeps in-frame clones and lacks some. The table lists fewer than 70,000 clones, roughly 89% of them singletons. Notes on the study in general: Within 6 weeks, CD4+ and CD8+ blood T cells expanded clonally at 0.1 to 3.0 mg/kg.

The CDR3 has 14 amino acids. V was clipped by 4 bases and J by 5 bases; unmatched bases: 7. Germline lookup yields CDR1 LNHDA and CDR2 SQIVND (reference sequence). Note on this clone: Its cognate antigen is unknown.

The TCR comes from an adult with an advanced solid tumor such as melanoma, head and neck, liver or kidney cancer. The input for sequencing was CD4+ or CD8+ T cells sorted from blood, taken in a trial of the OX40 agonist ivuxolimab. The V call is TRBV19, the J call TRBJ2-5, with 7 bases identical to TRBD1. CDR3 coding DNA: TGTGCCAGTAGTACCCAGACAGGGACGGAGACCCAGTACTTC. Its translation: CASSTQTGTETQYF.